The 23 T cell receptor beta chains listed next were all sequenced from one sample in a study of PD-L1 blockade in urothelial cancer. Sequenced by immunoSEQ multiplex PCR; TCRdb stores in-frame clones only, minus some. The sample lists approximately 50,000 clones; around 80% were seen once. This sample's time point: pretreatment peripheral blood. The source was PBMCs, collected around atezolizumab (anti-PD-L1) treatment. The receptor set was obtained from a man in his 70s with urothelial cancer.

The genes are TRBV7-9 and TRBJ2-2; D is ambiguous. The CDR3 extends over 12 amino acids. Germline V lookup: CDR1 SEHNR, CDR2 FQNEAQ (reference sequence). The V and J ends lost 5 bases and 3 bases respectively, with 4 bases between them. CDR3 loop: CASSRDTGELFF. Written as DNA, the CDR3 is TGTGCCAGCAGCCGTGACACCGGGGAGCTGTTTTTT.

This clone was counted once. The chain uses TRBV9 and TRBJ1-6; the D gene is possibly TRBD1 (6 bases). Trimming left V 1 base short and J 4 bases short, with 9 bases between. The germline gives CDR1 SGDLS, CDR2 YYNGEE. The CDR3 is 15 residues long. The CDR3 here is CASSVQGTYNSPLHF. In DNA form, the CDR3 reads TGTGCCAGCAGCGTACAGGGGACATATAATTCACCCCTCCACTTT. Combining the CDR3 with reference TRBV9 and TRBJ1-6 gives the whole variable domain DSGVTQTPKHLITATGQRVTLRCSPRSGDLSVYWYQQSLDQGLQFLIQYYNGEERAKGNILERFSAQQFPDLHSELNLSSLELGDSALYFCASSVQGTYNSPLHFGNGTRLTVT.

By sample share, this clone is large (0.1 to 1%). The chain links TRBV5-8 to TRBJ2-7; D is possibly TRBD2 (5 bases). Trimming shortened V by 2 bases and J by 2 bases, and 14 bases separated the two germline ends. This CDR3 region has 15 residues. CDR1 is SGHTS, CDR2 YDEGEE, per germline. The DNA of the CDR3 is TGTGCCAGCAGCTTAGGTCTGGACGGGACCTACGAGCAGTACTTC. This codes for CASSLGLDGTYEQYF.

The CDR3 nucleotides are TGTGCCAGCAGATTAGCGGGAGAAGCCAAAAACATTCAGTACTTC. It specifies CASRLAGEAKNIQYF. The chain links TRBV6-5 to TRBJ2-4; 9 bases are shared with TRBD2. This CDR3 has 15 residues. Trimming took 6 bases from V and 0 from J; bases not matched to a gene: 3. Germline lookup yields CDR1 MNHEY and CDR2 SVGAGI.

The V and J genes are TRBV5-1 and TRBJ1-2, with D perhaps matching TRBD1 (6 bases). This CDR3 region has 15 residues. V lost 0 bases and J lost 0, with 9 bases in between. From germline, CDR1 is SGHRS and CDR2 YFSETQ. CDR3 DNA sequence: TGCGCCAGCAGCTTGGCGGGACAAGCTAACTATGGCTACACCTTC. Its protein product is CASSLAGQANYGYTF.

The CDR3 sequence is CASSTNQREDRFF. CDR3 coding DNA: TGTGCCAGCAGCACAAATCAGCGGGAGGACCGGTTCTTC. This chain uses TRBV5-4 with TRBJ2-1, with 9 nucleotides matching TRBD2. This CDR3 is 13 amino acids long. J lost 15 bases, V lost 4 bases, and 11 bases had no gene match. Germline-derived CDR1 and CDR2 are SGHNT and YYREEE (reference sequence).

The rearrangement joins TRBV18 to TRBJ2-1; TRBD1 matches at 8 bases. V lost 2 bases and J lost 0; bases outside the gene matches: 3. CDR1 and CDR2 from the germline V gene are KGHSH and LQKENI. This CDR3 comprises 16 residues. In nucleotides, the CDR3 is TGTGCCAGCTCACCAGCAGGGGGCATCTCCTACAATGAGCAGTTCTTC. It translates to CASSPAGGISYNEQFF.

The chain uses TRBV10-2 and TRBJ1-1; TRBD1 matches 7 bases. CDR3 size: 16 residues. Trimming cost V 3 bases and J 0 bases; bases outside gene matches: 7. Germline values: CDR1 WSHSY, CDR2 SAAADI. The CDR3 DNA reads as TGCGCCAGCAGTGACCCTAGACAGGGCCTGAACACTGAAGCTTTCTTT. Amino acids: CASSDPRQGLNTEAFF.

The chain couples TRBV4-1 to TRBJ2-2; no firm D call. The CDR3 length is 15 residues. Germline lookup yields CDR1 MGHRA and CDR2 YSYEKL. With 2 bases removed from V and 2 bases from J, the gap between germline ends came to 9 bases. CDR3 DNA: TGCGCCAGCAGCCAATCCCAGCGAAACACCGGGGAGCTGTTTTTT. Translating it yields CASSQSQRNTGELFF.

The V gene is TRBV5-1, the J gene TRBJ2-7, with 7 positions matching TRBD1. The V gene's germline CDR1 is SGHRS and CDR2 YFSETQ. The CDR3 extends over 12 amino acids. J gave up 7 bases and V 2 bases, and 3 bases lay outside the gene matches. CDR3 protein: CASSLQGREQYF. The DNA for the CDR3 is TGCGCCAGCAGCTTACAGGGGCGGGAGCAGTACTTC.

CDR3 region: CASSLAPGTVLTSTDTQYF. CDR3 DNA sequence: TGCGCCAGCAGCTTGGCCCCCGGGACAGTATTAACCTCCACAGATACGCAGTATTTT. The V and J genes are TRBV5-1 and TRBJ2-3; 7 positions match TRBD1. Trimming removed 0 bases from V and 2 bases from J; junction bases left unmatched: 15. The CDR3 contains 19 residues. Germline V gene sequence: CDR1 SGHRS, CDR2 YFSETQ.

The rearrangement links TRBV5-5 to TRBJ1-3, with D perhaps TRBD1 (6 bases). This CDR3 spans 16 amino acids. V was cut by 4 bases and J by 0 bases, with 14 bases left in between. Germline CDR1 reads SGHKS; CDR2 reads YYEKEE (reference sequence). This CDR3 reads CASSVDRLISGNTIYF. CDR3 bases: TGTGCCAGCAGCGTCGACAGGCTAATCTCTGGAAACACCATATATTTT.

V and J are TRBV5-1 and TRBJ2-3, with 10 bases identical to TRBD2. V was clipped by 0 bases and J by 2 bases; unmatched bases: 3. Germline V gene sequence: CDR1 SGHRS, CDR2 YFSETQ. The CDR3 extends over 16 amino acids. The CDR3: CASSLVSGGPTDTQYF. The DNA for the CDR3 is TGCGCCAGCAGCTTGGTTAGCGGGGGGCCCACAGATACGCAGTATTTT.

This clone occurred a few times. J is TRBJ1-1 and V is TRBV29-1, with 8 bases aligning to TRBD1. The CDR3 sequence is 13 residues long. Per germline, CDR1 SQVTM and CDR2 ANQGSEA. V gave up 6 bases and J gave up 7 bases; unmatched junction bases: 10. Here the CDR3 DNA reads TGCAGCGTGGGGGGACAGGCGGCGGGTGAAGCTTTCTTT. This sequence encodes CSVGGQAAGEAFF. The full variable domain, with the rest looked up from reference TRBV29-1 and TRBJ1-1, is SAVISQKPSRDICQRGTSLTIQCQVDSQVTMMFWYRQQPGQSLTLIATANQGSEATYESGFVIDKFPISRPNLTFSTLTVSNMSPEDSSIYLCSVGGQAAGEAFFGQGTRLTVV.

This chain joins TRBV19 and TRBJ2-3, with 9 bases matching TRBD1. The CDR3 consists of 15 residues. J was trimmed by 1 base and V by 3 bases; bases with no gene match: 2. Germline values: CDR1 LNHDA, CDR2 SQIVND (reference sequence). The CDR3 region has the DNA TGTGCCAGTAGTATCCGGACAGGGGGCACAGATACGCAGTATTTT. Translation gives CASSIRTGGTDTQYF.

V usage is TRBV30 and J usage is TRBJ1-5; TRBD1 aligns across 12 bases. With V trimmed by 3 bases and J by 7 bases, 7 bases remained unmatched. Germline CDR1 and CDR2: GTSNPN and SVGIG (reference sequence). The CDR3 has 15 residues. DNA of the CDR3: TGTGCCTGGAGGGCCGGGACAGGGGGCAGACAGCCCCAGCATTTT. Translation gives CAWRAGTGGRQPQHF.

This clone has only one observation. V is TRBV5-1 and J is TRBJ2-1, with a weak D call TRBD2 (6 bases). V gave up 3 bases and J gave up 3 bases, with 13 bases separating them. Per the germline V gene, CDR1 is SGHRS and CDR2 is YFSETQ. CDR3 size: 15 residues. CDR3 loop: CASSSSGVDYNEQFF. The CDR3 coding sequence is TGCGCCAGCAGCTCCTCGGGAGTAGACTACAATGAGCAGTTCTTC.

The chain couples TRBV9 to TRBJ2-2; 10 bases line up with TRBD2. In germline, CDR1 is SGDLS, CDR2 YYNGEE. Trimming cost V 4 bases and J 2 bases; bases outside gene matches: 5. The CDR3 runs to 16 residues. CDR3 protein: CASSFLAGGNTGELFF. The CDR3 DNA is TGTGCCAGCAGCTTCTTAGCGGGAGGTAACACCGGGGAGCTGTTTTTT.

V gene TRBV19 combines with J gene TRBJ1-5; 9 bases map to TRBD1. CDR3 length equals 15 residues. J was trimmed by 6 bases and V by 8 bases; bases with no gene match: 11. Germline V CDR1 and CDR2: LNHDA, SQIVND (reference sequence). CDR3 region: CASGYGDRVGQPQHF. The CDR3 bases are TGTGCCAGTGGGTATGGGGACAGGGTAGGTCAGCCCCAGCATTTT.

The chain carries TRBV2 and TRBJ2-5; 10 bases align to TRBD2. Trimming at V came to 2 bases and at J to 2 bases, leaving 5 bases not matched to a gene. Germline lookup yields CDR1 SNHLY and CDR2 FYNNEI. The CDR3 sequence is 16 residues long. CDR3 residues: CASSEWVAGGQETQYF. Written as DNA, the CDR3 is TGTGCCAGCAGTGAATGGGTAGCGGGAGGTCAAGAGACCCAGTACTTC.

The CDR3 loop reads CASSLDSGGPGELFF. For the CDR3, the DNA is TGTGCCAGCAGCTTGGATAGCGGGGGCCCCGGGGAGCTGTTTTTT. J is TRBJ2-2 and V is TRBV5-8, with 9 nucleotides matching TRBD2. The ends lost 0 bases at V and 6 bases at J; junction bases unmatched: 3. CDR1 is SGHTS and CDR2 is YDEGEE in the germline V gene. The CDR3 runs to 15 residues.

CDR3 in DNA: TGTGCCAGCGGCGACAGGGACTATGGCTACACCTTC. Translated: CASGDRDYGYTF. The rearrangement uses TRBV5-4 and TRBJ1-2, with 7 bases aligning to TRBD1. V shed 7 bases, J shed 3 bases, and the junction held 3 bases outside the gene matches. The CDR3 runs 12 residues. Germline loops: CDR1 SGHNT, CDR2 YYREEE (reference sequence).

The chain combines TRBV5-1 with TRBJ2-6; D is undetermined. In germline, CDR1 is SGHRS, CDR2 YFSETQ. Trimming removed 6 bases from V and 3 bases from J, with 10 bases in between. The CDR3 totals 14 residues. The CDR3: CASNSWSGANVLTF. CDR3 sequence (DNA): TGCGCCAGCAACTCTTGGAGTGGGGCCAACGTCCTGACTTTC. Complete variable domain (other parts from reference TRBV5-1 and TRBJ2-6): KAGVTQTPRYLIKTRGQQVTLSCSPISGHRSVSWYQQTPGQGLQFLFEYFSETQRNKGNFPGRFSGRQFSNSRSEMNVSTLELGDSALYLCASNSWSGANVLTFGAGSRLTVL.